This T cell receptor beta chain was obtained from a study of control samples from healthy donors and cancer patients. Only in-frame clones appear in the TCRdb table, and some are missing; sequencing was by immunoSEQ multiplex PCR. The sample includes about 100,000 clones, roughly 84% of them seen just once. Sequenced: blood. The receptor comes from a woman aged 45-65 years in good health.

The CDR3 region is CASSLTQFGGDSDTQYF. In DNA form, the CDR3 reads TGTGCCAGCAGCTTAACGCAGTTCGGAGGAGACTCAGATACGCAGTATTTT. The V call is TRBV7-3, the J call TRBJ2-3, with D possibly being TRBD2 (5 bases). Germline CDR1 reads SGHTA; CDR2 reads FQGTGA. V lost 0 bases, J lost 4 bases, and 17 bases lay in between. This CDR3 contains 17 residues. Full variable domain (outside the CDR3, taken from reference TRBV7-3 and TRBJ2-3): GAGVSQTPSNKVTEKGKYVELRCDPISGHTALYWYRQSLGQGPEFLIYFQGTGAADDSGLPNDRFFAVRPEGSVSTLKIQRTERGDSAVYLCASSLTQFGGDSDTQYFGPGTRLTVL.